The rows below give T cell receptor beta chains drawn from one sample of a study of cytomegalovirus exposure and HLA in healthy donors. Clones were sequenced by immunoSEQ multiplex PCR, and TCRdb holds only the in-frame ones, with some missing. This sample has more than 120,000 clones; approximately 86% occur once, and the top ten carry 4.5% to 5.5%. Material: PBMCs. The receptors derive from a man aged 18 to 30 in good health and CMV-seropositive. Each CDR3 is given with its conserved first and last residue. Fields, in order: J gene, clone size, CDR3 length, D gene, V gene, CDR3 DNA, CDR3 protein. The D gene is left open where the match is weak. Where a row states a size, it is once, few, many or the class of an expanded clone; other rows omit it.

TRBJ2-1,NA,15,TRBD2,TRBV30,TGTGCCTGGAGGGATAGCGGGGGGGCATACAATGAGCAGTTCTTC,CAWRDSGGAYNEQFF
TRBJ1-5,few,16,NA,TRBV5-6,TGTGCCAGCAGCTTGAGTTGGAAAGGGGCCAATCAGCCCCAGCATTTT,CASSLSWKGANQPQHF
TRBJ1-4,few,14,NA,TRBV13,TGTGCCAGCAGCCCGGGGGAGATCAAGGAAAAACTGTTTTTT,CASSPGEIKEKLFF
TRBJ1-5,NA,13,NA,TRBV5-1,TGCGCCAGCAGCTTAGCAGGGGACCAGCCCCAGCATTTT,CASSLAGDQPQHF
TRBJ1-5,NA,15,NA,TRBV6-1,TGTGCCAGCAGTGAGGGCCCAACTTTGGAGGCGCCCCAGCATTTT,CASSEGPTLEAPQHF
TRBJ1-1,NA,16,NA,TRBV10-3,TGTGCCATCAGTCAACCGACAGGAACCATGAACACTGAAGCTTTCTTT,CAISQPTGTMNTEAFF
TRBJ2-7,once,14,TRBD1,TRBV6-6,TGTGCCAGCAGTCCGACAGGGAGCTCCTACGAGCAGTACTTC,CASSPTGSSYEQYF
TRBJ1-6,NA,16,NA,TRBV5-4,TGTGCCAGCAGCTTTAGCGGACTGGAATATAATTCACCCCTCCACTTT,CASSFSGLEYNSPLHF
TRBJ2-7,once,15,TRBD1,TRBV9,TGTGCCAGCAGCTTAACAGGGGGAACATCCTACGAGCAGTACTTC,CASSLTGGTSYEQYF
TRBJ1-3,NA,15,NA,TRBV5-4,TGTGCCAGCAGAATGGCAGGTTCCTCTGGAAACACCATATATTTT,CASRMAGSSGNTIYF
TRBJ2-1,NA,15,NA,TRBV29-1,TGCAGCGTTGTTAGGGTGGGGGGCTCCTACAATGAGCAGTTCTTC,CSVVRVGGSYNEQFF
TRBJ1-2,NA,11,NA,TRBV5-6,TGTGCCAGCAGCTCCTACGCTGGCTACACCTTC,CASSSYAGYTF
TRBJ2-3,NA,13,NA,TRBV7-3,TGTGCCAGCAGTAGGGGCGAGACAGATACGCAGTATTTT,CASSRGETDTQYF
TRBJ1-4,NA,15,NA,TRBV28,TGTGCCAGCAGTCCGGACAGCCTGGGTAATGAAAAACTGTTTTTT,CASSPDSLGNEKLFF
TRBJ2-7,NA,14,TRBD1,TRBV19,TGTGCCAGTAGTATAGGGGACAGTTCCTACGAGCAGTACTTC,CASSIGDSSYEQYF
TRBJ2-7,NA,14,NA,TRBV5-1,TGCGCCAGCAGCTTGGCGGGAGACGCCTACGAGCAGTACTTC,CASSLAGDAYEQYF
TRBJ1-2,NA,15,TRBD1,TRBV2,TGTGCCAGCAGCGAGGGGGCGGGCACCTACTATGGCTACACCTTC,CASSEGAGTYYGYTF
TRBJ2-6,NA,17,NA,TRBV29-1,TGCAGCGTTGAAGAAATGGCAGGCCACTCTGGGGCCAACGTCCTGACTTTC,CSVEEMAGHSGANVLTF
TRBJ1-2,NA,14,NA,TRBV4-1,TGCGCCAGCAGCCAAGATCGGGAGAATGATGGCTACACCTTC,CASSQDRENDGYTF
TRBJ1-1,NA,11,NA,TRBV7-9,TGTGCCAGCAGTCGGGGGAGAGAAGCTTTCTTT,CASSRGREAFF
TRBJ1-4,NA,15,TRBD1,TRBV5-1,TGCGCCAGCAGCCCTTTGGACAGGGAGGGCGAAAAACTGTTTTTT,CASSPLDREGEKLFF
TRBJ2-2,NA,16,TRBD2,TRBV11-1,TGTGCCAGCAGCTTAGACAGCGGGAGTAATTCCGGGGAGCTGTTTTTT,CASSLDSGSNSGELFF
TRBJ2-6,NA,15,TRBD1,TRBV10-2,TGCGCCAGCAGTGAGGGGACAGCTGGGGCCAACGTCCTGACTTTC,CASSEGTAGANVLTF
TRBJ1-2,few,14,TRBD1,TRBV5-1,TGCGCCAGCAGCTTGGTACAGGGGCACTATGGCTACACCTTC,CASSLVQGHYGYTF
TRBJ2-5,many,15,TRBD2,TRBV5-1,TGCGCCAGCAGCTCGGTAGCGGGGATAGGAAAGACCCAGTACTTC,CASSSVAGIGKTQYF
TRBJ2-7,NA,14,TRBD2,TRBV19,TGTGCCAGTAGTATGGGAGGGGTCCGAGGCGAGCAGTACTTC,CASSMGGVRGEQYF
TRBJ1-6,NA,14,NA,TRBV28,TGTGCCAGCAGTTTTACGGTGTTAAATTCACCCCTCCACTTT,CASSFTVLNSPLHF
TRBJ2-1,NA,14,TRBD1,TRBV5-1,TGCGCCAGCAGCTTGGAGACAGGGGGCCAGGAGCAGTTCTTC,CASSLETGGQEQFF
TRBJ2-7,NA,15,TRBD2,TRBV9,TGTGCCAGCAGCGTAGATCCCGGGAGGTGGGATGAGCAGTACTTC,CASSVDPGRWDEQYF